These 28 T cell receptor beta chains were sequenced from one sample in a study of Graves' ophthalmopathy and Graves' hyperthyroidism. Amplification from RNA transcripts yielded the TCR beta CDR3 regions. The workflow started with a first-round RT-PCR run with HTBI primers and then moved on to a second-round multiplex PCR. TCRdb processed the multiplex PCR reads anew with MiXCR; each CDR3 protein has one entry. The sample records about 16,000 distinct CDR3 sequences, 46% being singletons. The sequencing sample was made of peripheral blood. These receptors were collected from a middle-aged woman with stable Graves' hyperthyroidism.

This clonotype showed up many times. The rearrangement joins TRBV5-1 to TRBJ1-2; perhaps TRBD1 as D (6 bases). Trimming removed 3 bases from V and 3 bases from J, with 12 bases in between. Germline-derived CDR1 and CDR2 are SGHRS and YFSETQ. The CDR3 extends over 14 amino acids. CDR3 protein: CASSSMTGDYGYTF. The CDR3 coding sequence is TGCGCCAGCAGCTCGATGACAGGCGACTATGGCTACACCTTC.

This clonotype was found many times. This chain links TRBV7-2 with TRBJ2-1; 8 nucleotides match TRBD2. The V gene's germline CDR1 is SGHTA and CDR2 FQGNSA. The CDR3 loop spans 17 amino acids. The ends lost 2 bases at V and 5 bases at J; junction bases unmatched: 11. In DNA, the CDR3 is TGTGCCAGCAGCTTACGTCACCTAGCGGGTAGTGACAATGAGCAGTTCTTC. Encoded protein: CASSLRHLAGSDNEQFF.

In this sample, this clonotype turned up a few times. The chain recombines TRBV12-2 with TRBJ2-5; TRBD1 was called by the table and not checked on the DNA. TRBV12-2 is designated a pseudogene. This CDR3 comprises 15 residues. The CDR3 region is CASRLRSGAKETQYF. CDR3 coding DNA: TGTGCAAGTCGCTTACGATCAGGGGCGAAGGAGACCCAGTACTTC.

By frequency in the sample, this clonotype is medium-sized. The chain uses TRBV2 and TRBJ2-3; D might be TRBD1 (5 bases). Germline CDR1 is SNHLY and CDR2 is FYNNEI. V shed 8 bases and J shed 0 bases, with 15 bases lying between them. This CDR3 region has 15 residues. CDR3 loop: CASSPDTLSTDTQYF. CDR3 coding DNA: TGTGCCAGCTCCCCGGACACTCTTAGCACAGATACGCAGTATTTT.

This clonotype is medium-sized within its sample. The gene calls are TRBV19 and TRBJ2-7, with 8 bases fitting TRBD2. CDR1 and CDR2 from the germline V gene are LNHDA and SQIVND (reference sequence). The CDR3 totals 15 residues. V trimming: 1 base; J trimming: 3 bases; junction bases outside the gene matches: 5. The CDR3: CASSIGLARRYEQYF. As DNA, the CDR3 is TGTGCCAGTAGTATAGGACTAGCGAGACGCTACGAGCAGTACTTC. The full variable domain, with the rest looked up from reference TRBV19 and TRBJ2-7, is DGGITQSPKYLFRKEGQNVTLSCEQNLNHDAMYWYRQDPGQGLRLIYYSQIVNDFQKGDIAEGYSVSREKKESFPLTVTSAQKNPTAFYLCASSIGLARRYEQYFGPGTRLTVT.

V is TRBV7-9 and J is TRBJ1-3, with D uncertain. Germline V lookup: CDR1 SEHNR, CDR2 FQNEAQ (reference sequence). The CDR3 covers 14 residues. The V gene lost 6 bases and the J gene lost 4 bases, with 13 bases spanning the gap. Here the CDR3 reads CASRPGSTGNTIYF. The DNA of the CDR3 is TGTGCCAGCAGGCCGGGTAGCACGGGAAACACCATATATTTT.

This chain links TRBV6-2 or TRBV6-3 with TRBJ2-2; the D is unclear. Germline lookup yields CDR1 MNHEY and CDR2 SVGEGT. The CDR3 covers 17 residues. Trimming removed 2 bases at V and 1 base at J, with 14 bases between. The CDR3 reads CASSYTPGSLNTGELFF. CDR3 DNA sequence: TGTGCCAGCAGTTACACGCCGGGCTCCCTGAACACCGGGGAGCTGTTTTTT.

The J gene is TRBJ2-7, the V gene TRBV2; possibly TRBD1 for D (5 bases). CDR3 length equals 12 residues. V shed 7 bases and J shed 2 bases, with 9 bases lying between them. Per the germline V gene, CDR1 is SNHLY and CDR2 is FYNNEI. The CDR3 region is CASKDSPYEQYF. CDR3 coding DNA: TGTGCCAGCAAAGACAGCCCCTACGAGCAGTACTTC.

Sample share makes this clonotype large. V gene TRBV25-1 combines with J gene TRBJ2-1, with 7 bases matching TRBD2. V lost 5 bases and J lost 4; bases outside the gene matches: 2. Germline loops: CDR1 MGHDK, CDR2 SYGVNS. This CDR3 spans 13 amino acids. The CDR3 bases are TGTGCCAGCAGTAGCGGGGTGTACAATGAGCAGTTCTTC. This translates into CASSSGVYNEQFF.

This clonotype has just a few counts. This chain connects TRBV10-2 to TRBJ1-5; D is undetermined. This CDR3 contains 12 residues. Germline loops: CDR1 WSHSY, CDR2 SAAADI. Trimming pared 2 bases from V and 7 bases from J, leaving 6 bases between. The CDR3 spells CASSELRQPQHF. In DNA form, the CDR3 reads TGCGCCAGCAGTGAGCTAAGGCAGCCCCAGCATTTT.

V and J are TRBV20-1 and TRBJ1-4; 7 nucleotides align to TRBD1. This CDR3 is 11 amino acids long. Germline V gene sequence: CDR1 DFQATT, CDR2 SNEGSKA (reference sequence). J was trimmed by 8 bases and V by 4 bases; bases with no gene match: 1. CDR3 protein: CSATGQEKLFF. The CDR3 DNA reads TGCAGTGCTACGGGACAGGAAAAACTGTTTTTT.

About this clonotype itself: It may be a read error: a sequence one base away is much more abundant. The chain links TRBV20-1 to TRBJ1-2, with D possibly being TRBD1 (5 bases). The CDR3 spans 14 residues. The V end lost 5 bases, the J end lost 5 bases, and 18 bases lay between the germline ends. Per the germline V gene, CDR1 is DFQATT and CDR2 is SNEGSKA (reference sequence). CDR3 loop: CSAGRDPKHYGYTF. As DNA, the CDR3 is TGCAGTGCTGGCCGGGACCCCAAACATTATGGCTACACCTTC.

The V call is TRBV7-2, the J call TRBJ2-3, with TRBD2 as a possible D gene (5 bases). Trimming removed 3 bases at V and 1 base at J, with 14 bases between. In germline, CDR1 is SGHTA, CDR2 FQGNSA. The CDR3 extends over 16 amino acids. CDR3 nucleotides: TGTGCCAGCAGCTTTGGCCGGGGTCGGGGCACAGATACGCAGTATTTT. It yields the protein CASSFGRGRGTDTQYF.

V gene TRBV24-1 combines with J gene TRBJ2-3, with 7 bases matching TRBD2. Germline CDR1 reads KGHDR; CDR2 reads SFDVKD. V gave up 5 bases and J gave up 3 bases; unmatched junction bases: 7. This CDR3 has 15 residues. Here the CDR3 DNA reads TGTGCCACCAGTGTAACGGGAGGCATGACAGATACGCAGTATTTT. Translated, it gives CATSVTGGMTDTQYF.

This clonotype has a handful of counts. Given the absence of the conserved phenylalanine or tryptophan at the CDR3 end, a read error is likely. The gene calls are TRBV7-2 and TRBJ1-2; 9 nucleotides align to TRBD1. The CDR3 sequence is 15 residues long. CDR1 and CDR2 from the germline V gene are SGHTA and FQGNSA. V shed 0 bases, J shed 5 bases, and the junction held 4 bases outside the gene matches. The CDR3, as DNA: TGTGCCAGCAGCTTAGCGGGACAGGGACTATATGGCTACACCCTC. Amino acids: CASSLAGQGLYGYTL.

V usage is TRBV19 and J usage is TRBJ2-7; D unclear. CDR1 LNHDA and CDR2 SQIVND come from the germline V gene (reference sequence). This CDR3 spans 12 amino acids. The V end was cut by 4 bases, the J end by 3 bases, with 7 bases between. The CDR3: CASSTRNYEQYF. The CDR3 DNA sequence: TGTGCCAGTAGTACGCGGAACTACGAGCAGTACTTC.

The chain uses TRBV19 and TRBJ2-3, with TRBD1 matching over 8 bases. The trim removed 0 bases at V and 6 bases at J, leaving 8 bases unmatched. The germline V gene encodes CDR1 LNHDA and CDR2 SQIVND (reference sequence). CDR3 length: 16 amino acids. The CDR3 spells CASSIELRGREDTQYF. CDR3 sequence (DNA): TGTGCCAGTAGTATAGAGCTCAGGGGGCGCGAGGATACGCAGTATTTT.

This clonotype was seen more than once but under ten times. This chain connects TRBV25-1 to TRBJ2-1; D may be TRBD1 (6 bases). V shed 8 bases and J shed 8 bases, with 22 bases lying between them. The CDR3 extends over 15 amino acids. In germline, CDR1 is MGHDK, CDR2 SYGVNS. The DNA of the CDR3 is TGTGCCAGCGCCGAAGGGACACCTAAGGTTCATGAGCAGTTCTTC. Translated: CASAEGTPKVHEQFF.

The chain has TRBV20-1 and TRBJ2-1, with 11 bases fitting TRBD2. The germline V gene encodes CDR1 DFQATT and CDR2 SNEGSKA (reference sequence). V was clipped by 4 bases and J by 2 bases; unmatched bases: 4. The CDR3 runs 15 residues. The CDR3 sequence: CSAIPSGRPYNEQFF. CDR3 bases: TGCAGTGCTATACCTAGCGGGAGGCCCTACAATGAGCAGTTCTTC.

The genes are TRBV7-9 and TRBJ1-1, with no clear D. The ends were cut back, 3 bases at V and 6 bases at J, with 23 bases in the middle. The CDR3 is 17 amino acids. Germline loops: CDR1 SEHNR, CDR2 FQNEAQ (reference sequence). CDR3 nucleotides: TGTGCCAGCAGCTTGCATCCCGGGCCCCTGGGGAAGGCTGAAGCTTTCTTT. This codes for CASSLHPGPLGKAEAFF.

This clonotype is medium-sized in the sample. The rearrangement uses TRBV7-8 and TRBJ2-3, with 8 bases matching TRBD1. Looked up from germline, CDR1 is SGHVS and CDR2 is FQNEAQ. The CDR3 spans 15 residues. V shed 4 bases and J 2 bases; nucleotides not matched to a gene: 5. CDR3 amino acids: CASSYDRGDTDTQYF. CDR3 sequence (DNA): TGTGCCAGCAGCTACGACAGGGGAGACACAGATACGCAGTATTTT.

This clonotype was observed many times. The rearrangement links TRBV6-5 to TRBJ2-2; either TRBD1 or TRBD2 may supply D (5 bases each). The germline V gene encodes CDR1 MNHEY and CDR2 SVGAGI. V lost 6 bases and J 10 bases, leaving 6 bases between the germline ends. The CDR3 covers 10 residues. The chain's CDR3 is CASRGTELFF. CDR3 DNA: TGTGCCAGCAGGGGGACGGAGCTGTTTTTT.

There are a few counts of this clonotype. V usage is TRBV10-3 and J usage is TRBJ1-2; D gene ambiguous. Trimming removed 8 bases at V and 7 bases at J, with 17 bases between. CDR1 and CDR2 (germline): ENHRY, SYGVKD. This CDR3 is 13 amino acids long. CDR3 coding DNA: TGTGCCATCCTGGGCCGGGAGACCGGTGGCTACACCTTC. Encoded protein: CAILGRETGGYTF.

The CDR3 nucleotides read TGTGCCACCAGTCAGCCCCAGCATTTT. Its protein product is CATSQPQHF. This rearrangement joins TRBV24-1 to TRBJ1-5; D is undetermined. The germline CDR1 and CDR2 sequences are KGHDR and SFDVKD. CDR3 length: 9 residues. Trimming left V 6 bases short and J 7 bases short, with 0 bases between.

The chain links TRBV2 to TRBJ1-6; D is unclear. Trimming removed 3 bases at V and 8 bases at J, with 11 bases between. The germline V gene encodes CDR1 SNHLY and CDR2 FYNNEI. The CDR3 spans 14 residues. The CDR3 coding sequence is TGTGCCAGCAGTGACGGGCTGGAAGATTCACCCCTCCACTTT. Translated, it gives CASSDGLEDSPLHF.

With regard to this clonotype: A read error is likely, as this CDR3 ends without the conserved phenylalanine or tryptophan. The chain couples TRBV28 to TRBJ1-1; D may be TRBD1 (6 bases). Trimming pared 1 base from V and 8 bases from J, leaving 11 bases between. CDR1 MDHEN and CDR2 SYDVKM come from the germline V gene. The CDR3 is made up of 13 amino acids. As DNA, the CDR3 is TGTGCCAGCAGTTTATTTCGGCAGGGGGAAGCTTTCTCT. Its protein is CASSLFRQGEAFS.

This clonotype is medium-sized in the sample. The chain couples TRBV24-1 to TRBJ2-3; 11 nucleotides match TRBD2. Trimming at V came to 4 bases and at J to 6 bases, leaving 14 bases not matched to a gene. This CDR3 comprises 18 residues. Looked up from germline, CDR1 is KGHDR and CDR2 is SFDVKD. CDR3 sequence (DNA): TGTGCCACCAGTGACCCCTCGGTAGCGGGAGGGCCTAGGGATACGCAGTATTTT. It is translated as CATSDPSVAGGPRDTQYF.

The chain combines TRBV11-2 with TRBJ2-6; D not certain. CDR3 length: 14 residues. Between the trimmed V and J ends, which lost 3 bases and 5 bases, there was a span of 8 bases. CDR1 and CDR2 from the germline V gene are SGHAT and FQNNGV. CDR3 DNA sequence: TGTGCCAGCAGCTTGGCGAGCCGGGCCAACGTCCTGACTTTC. Translated: CASSLASRANVLTF.